These T cell receptor beta chains were read from a single sample in a study of molecular identifiers for immune sequencing clone quantification. TCRdb re-derived calls from the PCR reads in MiXCR, one entry per CDR3 protein. The sample holds roughly 100,000 distinct CDR3 sequences, 35% seen once. Sample: naive CD8+ T cells from blood, with Jurkat cell RNA spiked in. These receptors originate from a human donor in good health. Some libraries in this study had Jurkat cell RNA spiked in. Both conserved end residues are part of each CDR3. A D gene is named only where the DNA matches it firmly. Some rows have no size entry. The others give once, few or many, or a class for an expanded clone.

-,-,TRBJ1-5,TRBV20-1,TGCAGTGCTAGTACGAGGATGGACCAGCCCCAGCATTTT,CSASTRMDQPQHF
few,-,TRBJ1-2,TRBV27,TGTGCCAGCAGTCTTGCAGGAGCTAACTATGGCTACACCTTC,CASSLAGANYGYTF
few,TRBD2,TRBJ2-1,TRBV7-8,TGTGCCAGCAGCTCGGGACTAGCGACTGAGCAGTTCTTC,CASSSGLATEQFF
many,TRBD2,TRBJ2-7,TRBV7-9,TGTGCCAGCAGCCCTAGCGGGAGGGCCGCGTACGAGCAGTACTTC,CASSPSGRAAYEQYF
-,-,TRBJ2-1,TRBV11-2,TGTGCCAGCAGCTGGGAGACAGGAGCTGATGAGCAGTTCTTC,CASSWETGADEQFF
few,TRBD2,TRBJ2-2,TRBV13,TGTGCCAGCAGCCCCGCTAGCGGGAGAAACACCGGGGAGCTGTTTTTT,CASSPASGRNTGELFF
-,-,TRBJ2-3,TRBV20-1,TGCAGTGCTAGTTTGTCCAGTTACACAGATACGCAGAATTTT,CSASLSSYTDTQNF
few,-,TRBJ2-7,TRBV6-2/TRBV6-3,TGTGCCAGCAGCCCGGACTTCTACGAGCAGTACTTC,CASSPDFYEQYF
-,TRBD1,TRBJ2-7,TRBV20-1,TGCAGTGCTAGAGTGGTTACTATTGGGACAGCCCCTTACGAGCAGTACTTC,CSARVVTIGTAPYEQYF
many,-,TRBJ2-5,TRBV7-3,TGTGCCAGCAGCTCTAGTAGTCAAGAGACCCAGTACTTC,CASSSSSQETQYF
many,-,TRBJ2-5,TRBV7-6,TGTGCCAGCAGCTATCGACTAGGGAAAGAGACCCAGTACTTC,CASSYRLGKETQYF
-,TRBD1,TRBJ2-5,TRBV4-3,TGCGCCAGCAGCCCCTGGACAGGGGATGAGACCCAGTACTTC,CASSPWTGDETQYF
many,TRBD2,TRBJ2-7,TRBV7-9,TGTGCCAGCAGCACCATAGCGGGCCACGAGCAGTACTTC,CASSTIAGHEQYF
-,TRBD1,TRBJ2-3,TRBV6-2/TRBV6-3,TGTGCCAGCGTGGACAGGGGCCCAGATACGCAGTATTTT,CASVDRGPDTQYF
many,-,TRBJ2-3,TRBV11-2,TGTGCCAGCAGCTTTCTCAGCGAAGATACGCAGTATTTT,CASSFLSEDTQYF
-,-,TRBJ1-4,TRBV4-1,TGCGCCAGCAGTCTACTCGGGACACCCGCAACTAATGAAAAACAGATTTTT,CASSLLGTPATNEKQIF
once,TRBD2,TRBJ2-1,TRBV7-9,TGTGCCAGCAGCTTTTTAGCGGGGAAGAATGAGCAGTTCTTC,CASSFLAGKNEQFF
many,-,TRBJ1-1,TRBV7-8,TGTGCCAGCAGCTTAACAAACACTGAAGCTTTCTTT,CASSLTNTEAFF
few,-,TRBJ2-5,TRBV20-1,TGCAGTGCTAGTGCGTACTACCAAGAGACCCAGTACTTC,CSASAYYQETQYF
few,TRBD1,TRBJ2-1,TRBV5-6,TGTGCCAGCAGCTTGGCAGGGGGAACCTACAATGAGCAGTTCTTC,CASSLAGGTYNEQFF
few,-,TRBJ1-1,TRBV9,TGTGCCAGCAGCGTAGGTGGCGGATCGAACACTGAAGCTTTCTTT,CASSVGGGSNTEAFF
-,-,TRBJ1-2,TRBV9,TGTGCCAGCAGCGAAGGGAGTGACCCGAACTATGGCTACACCTTC,CASSEGSDPNYGYTF
few,-,TRBJ2-1,TRBV28,TGTGCCACAGGGCCGATAAGCTCCTACAATGAGCAGTTCTTC,CATGPISSYNEQFF
few,TRBD2,TRBJ2-5,TRBV27,TGTGCCAGCAGTTTGACCTGGCTAGCGGATCTCCAAGAGACCCAGTACTTC,CASSLTWLADLQETQYF
few,TRBD2,TRBJ2-3,TRBV9,TGTGCCAGCAGCATACAAGAGGAGAGCGGGAGTTACACAGATACGCAGTATTTT,CASSIQEESGSYTDTQYF
-,-,TRBJ2-3,TRBV24-1,TGTGCCACCAGTGCGACTGGTTTAACAGATACGCAGTATTTT,CATSATGLTDTQYF
many,-,TRBJ2-7,TRBV28,TGTGCCAGCAGTTACGTGCCGGGGTCCTACGAGCAGTACTTC,CASSYVPGSYEQYF
-,TRBD2,TRBJ2-5,TRBV3-1,TGTGCCAGCAGCCAAGACCGAGGGGTAGCGGGGTTAGAGACCCAGTACTTC,CASSQDRGVAGLETQYF
-,-,TRBJ2-5,TRBV6-6,TGTGCCAGCATTCAACCAGCGCCACAAGAGACCCAGTACTTC,CASIQPAPQETQYF
-,-,TRBJ2-7,TRBV5-1,TGCGCCAGCAGCTTGGTGCAGGGTATGGTCTACGAGCAGTACTTC,CASSLVQGMVYEQYF
-,-,TRBJ1-1,TRBV20-1,TGCAGCGCTGGACACCGGGAACACACTGAAGCTTTCTTT,CSAGHREHTEAFF
few,TRBD2,TRBJ2-5,TRBV7-8,TGTGCCAGCAGCCCCTGGGGCCCCCTAGCGGGGCAAGAGACCCAGTACTTC,CASSPWGPLAGQETQYF
many,TRBD2,TRBJ2-3,TRBV28,TGTGCCAGCAGTTCAGGGGGGCTAGCGGGAGTAGGAGATACGCAGTATTTT,CASSSGGLAGVGDTQYF
many,-,TRBJ2-3,TRBV29-1,TGCAGCGTTGAAGATCCCTCGGCGCCTTCCACAGATACGCAGTATTTT,CSVEDPSAPSTDTQYF
-,TRBD2,TRBJ2-1,TRBV14,TGTGCCAGCAGCCTAGGGCTAGCGGGAGCGTTTTCCTATGAGCAGTTCTTC,CASSLGLAGAFSYEQFF